This T cell receptor (beta chain) was identified in a study of shared clonotypes between healthy human individuals (dated by TCRdb to the early 2020s). In terms of the full investigation: The cohort included three men and a couple of women between 18 and 49 years of age. Blood TCR repertoires of a handful of healthy adults were deeply sequenced to estimate repertoire size and the extent of clonotype sharing between individuals. To increase sequencing depth and limit assay-specific biases, TCR repertoire library preparation and sequencing were carried out by different laboratories using diverse techniques. Each donor's leukapheresis produced roughly between about 0.9 and 9.5 billion PBMCs.

CDR1 and CDR2, per the germline V gene (reference sequence), are WNHNN and SYGVQD. Trimming at the junction amounts to 5 bases on V and 0 bases on J, and the germline ends lie 7 bases apart. There are 13 amino acids in the CDR3, from cysteine to phenylalanine inclusive. Only the CDR3 DNA stays, 39 bases, in frame from base 1. Here is what the overall study found, with its caveats: Pairwise subsampling indicated that sequencing depth was expected to affect the degree of clonotype sharing among donors. Only blood was sampled, and tissue TCR repertoires likely differ from those in blood. Because the study included a small number of donors, the genetic and exposure-history diversity represented was limited.

This clone was observed a single time. Its antigen target is currently unknown. Qualities for individual bases were not recorded, and no much larger clone is one base off. The donors were healthy, HIV-negative adults with no recently reported acute infections or vaccinations. Every donor was a Caucasian adult living in Nashville, Tennessee, USA. In the unsorted samples, 90 million or so PBMCs were counted, and genomic DNA was extracted using the QIAamp DNA Blood Mini kit. Blood was collected by leukapheresis, and PBMCs were isolated by Ficoll-Histopaque density gradient centrifugation and then cryopreserved in liquid nitrogen vapor phase. TCR CDR3 regions were amplified from genomic DNA by multiplex PCR using the deep immunoSEQ assay. Genomic DNA extracted from each cell subset was distributed evenly over all wells of several immunoSEQ 96-well plates, and each plate served as one replicate. For unsorted PBMC, each replicate PCR was loaded with 300 ng genomic DNA, equivalent to 25,000 to 35,000 T cell genomes. Ten immunoSEQ deep assay plates were used to sequence the unsorted PBMC genomic DNA. The purified libraries were quantified using a Qubit 3.0 fluorometer, sized with a Bioanalyzer 2100, and then quantified again using the KAPA Library Quantification kit. A separate single-read 150-cycle Illumina NextSeq 550 flow cell was used to sequence each immunoSEQ 96-well plate. On the authors' methods: The immunoSEQ output contained only junctional sequences without quality scores, so filtering could not match that applied to full-length reads. To assign V/J genes and CDR3, sequences were annotated using PyIR, a Python wrapper for IgBLAST v1.9, with IMGT germline references. Reads were filtered out if the reads had weak V/J assignments (E-value above 1e-6), no CDR3, stop codons, out-of-frame junctions, or ambiguous translated residues. V3J clonotypes were defined as sequences sharing an identical inferred V gene, J gene, and CDR3 amino acid sequence. The percentage overlap between two repertoires was calculated by dividing the number of shared unique clonotypes by the size of the smaller repertoire. Richness of each repertoire was evaluated using RTK rarefaction, the Chao1 estimator, and Recon v2.1 estimates of unobserved clonotypes. The source is immuneACCESS, and TCRdb retained only in-frame sequences with V and J called. Part of the clones is not carried over; for the studies checked, unresolved V genes explain less than half of this, and the remainder is unexplained. V, J and clone size are taken as reported in that table, and D and trimming were inferred from the DNA itself. Recorded for this sample are 470,000 or so clones; around 85% of them occurred a single time. About an eighth of the sample goes to the ten largest clones.

This receptor chain uses TRBV10-1 and TRBJ1-1; the D gene assignment is ambiguous. This receptor was identified in a woman between 40 and 50 years old in good health. Some clones in this sample may be carry-over from other donors' samples. The sequenced sample consisted of PBMCs. In nucleotides, the sequence is TGCGCCAGCAGTCAATATTTGAACACTGAAGCTTTCTTT. This encodes CASSQYLNTEAFF.